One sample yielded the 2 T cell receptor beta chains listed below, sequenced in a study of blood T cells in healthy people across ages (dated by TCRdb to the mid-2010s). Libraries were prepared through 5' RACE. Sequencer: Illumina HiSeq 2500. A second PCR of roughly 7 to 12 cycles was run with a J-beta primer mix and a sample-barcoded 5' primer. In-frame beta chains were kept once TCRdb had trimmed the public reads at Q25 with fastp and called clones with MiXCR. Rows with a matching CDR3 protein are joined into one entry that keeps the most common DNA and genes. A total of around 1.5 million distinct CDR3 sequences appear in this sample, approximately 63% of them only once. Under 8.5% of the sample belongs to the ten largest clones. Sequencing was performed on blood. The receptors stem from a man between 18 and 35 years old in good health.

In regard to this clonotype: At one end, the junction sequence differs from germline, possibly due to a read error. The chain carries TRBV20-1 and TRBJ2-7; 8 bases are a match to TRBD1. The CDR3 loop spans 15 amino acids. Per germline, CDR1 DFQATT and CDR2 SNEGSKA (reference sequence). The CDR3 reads CSARVTGDAYNEQYF. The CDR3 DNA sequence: TGTAGTGCTAGGGTGACAGGGGATGCCTACAATGAGCAGTACTTC.

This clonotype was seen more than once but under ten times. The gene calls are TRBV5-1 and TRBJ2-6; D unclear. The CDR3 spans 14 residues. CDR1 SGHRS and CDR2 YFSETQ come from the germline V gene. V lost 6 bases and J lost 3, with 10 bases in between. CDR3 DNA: TGCGCCAGCACCGTGGCAGTTGGGGCCAACGTCCTGACTTTC. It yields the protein CASTVAVGANVLTF.